This TCR beta chain was identified during a study of identical twins. The study, taken as a whole, reports: The abundant beta clonotypes from cord blood had fewer insertions, and memory repertoires had none of this.

A universal primer site came from template switching; cDNA carried unique molecular identifiers. TCRdb independently ran MiXCR on the 5' RACE reads; one entry per CDR3 protein. The sample lists some 730,000 distinct CDR3 sequences, 15% to 20% occurring once. V trimming: 5 bases; J trimming: 0 bases; junction bases outside the gene matches: 6. Germline V gene lookup returns CDR1 LGHDT and CDR2 YNNKEL (reference sequence). The CDR3 consists of 15 residues. This clonotype was counted a few times. Its antigen is not identified. This sample was shared with a second study, whose subject was T cells expressing NK-cell markers.

The sample taken for sequencing was PBMCs. The TCR was taken from a woman aged 18-29 years in good health. This sequence joins TRBV3-1 and TRBJ2-7; TRBD1 aligns across 8 bases. The CDR3 coding sequence is TGTGCCAGCAGCACCCGGACAGGGAGCTCCTACGAGCAGTACTTC. The encoded protein is CASSTRTGSSYEQYF.